This TCR beta chain is from a study of blood T cell repertoires in COVID-19. The wider study: Acute and convalescent COVID-19 samples came from the United States, Italy and Spain.

The germline CDR1 and CDR2 sequences are SNHLY and FYNNEI. The CDR3 contains 16 residues. Trimming shortened V by 4 bases and J by 2 bases, and 14 bases separated the two germline ends. Original handling: Quantification of nucleated cells was approximated via reference gene primer amplification. Assay: immunoSEQ multiplex PCR; the TCRdb copy retains only in-frame clones and omits some. V, J and clone size reflect that table, while D and trimming were determined from the DNA. The sample has about 390,000 clones; approximately 90% are singletons. Symptom resolution, clearance, or two negative PCRs marked the recovered donors of Cohort 3.

This rearrangement joins TRBV2 to TRBJ2-2; no firm D call. This clonotype was obtained from a woman aged 45 to 65 who had recovered from COVID-19. Source material: PBMCs or T cells enriched from blood (not recorded which). The CDR3 loop reads CASSVVGSPNTGELFF. In DNA, the CDR3 is TGTGCCAGCAGTGTGGTGGGCAGCCCCAACACCGGGGAGCTGTTTTTT. Supplemented by reference TRBV2 and TRBJ2-2, the full variable domain reads EPEVTQTPSHQVTQMGQEVILRCVPISNHLYFYWYRQILGQKVEFLVSFYNNEISEKSEIFDDQFSVERPDGSNFTLKIRSTKLEDSAMYFCASSVVGSPNTGELFFGEGSRLTVL.